This TCR beta chain was sequenced in a study of cytomegalovirus exposure and HLA in healthy donors. Nominally healthy donors provided the samples, though records likely missed some immune exposures. Whole-study results and caveats: The study flagged around 160 TCR beta chains as cytomegalovirus-associated.

PCR involved 60 Vbeta and 13 Jbeta primers. Data came from immunoSEQ multiplex PCR; TCRdb stores just in-frame clones and leaves some out. The sample shows around 140,000 clones, roughly 80% of them seen only once. The CDR3 is made up of 15 amino acids. V shed 4 bases and J 4 bases; nucleotides not matched to a gene: 10. Germline V gene sequence: CDR1 ENHRY, CDR2 SYGVKD. As for this clone: The antigen remains undetermined.

The rearrangement uses TRBV10-3 and TRBJ2-7; 7 nucleotides line up with TRBD2. The TCR was taken from a man aged 35-49 years in good health and CMV-seronegative. Specimen: PBMCs. The CDR3 coding sequence is TGTGCCATCAGTGCGGGGAGCGGGGACGTGTACGAGCAGTACTTC. Encoded protein: CAISAGSGDVYEQYF.